What follows are 23 T cell receptor beta chains derived from one specimen sequenced in a study of blood T cell repertoires in COVID-19. Assay: immunoSEQ multiplex PCR; the TCRdb copy retains only in-frame clones and omits some. The table has under 200,000 clones, about 85% seen once. The sequenced sample was peripheral blood. These receptors were collected from a man aged 35 to 55 with acute or convalescent COVID-19.

The chain is built from TRBV12-3 or TRBV12-4 and TRBJ1-1, with D unresolved. Trimming left V 1 base short and J 11 bases short, with 14 bases between. The length of the CDR3 is 13 residues. In DNA form, the CDR3 reads TGTGCCAGCAGTTTAGTTGAAGATACGGGGGCTTTCTTT. The encoded protein is CASSLVEDTGAFF.

The table lists this clone with a count of one. The gene calls are TRBV7-8 and TRBJ1-1; maybe TRBD1 (5 bases). V lost 1 base and J 0 bases, leaving 15 bases between the germline ends. Germline values: CDR1 SGHVS, CDR2 FQNEAQ. This CDR3 is built from 17 residues. This CDR3 is CASSLVSGRKMNTEAFF. CDR3 sequence (DNA): TGTGCCAGCAGCTTAGTATCAGGGCGGAAAATGAACACTGAAGCTTTCTTT.

The genes are TRBV5-5 and TRBJ1-3; 8 bases line up with TRBD1. V shed 5 bases and J 0 bases; nucleotides not matched to a gene: 7. The germline CDR1 and CDR2 sequences are SGHKS and YYEKEE (reference sequence). The CDR3 consists of 16 residues. The CDR3 nucleotides read TGTGCCAGCAGGGCAGGGGGCGCAGGCTCTGGAAACACCATATATTTT. Amino acids: CASRAGGAGSGNTIYF.

The rearrangement uses TRBV6-5 and TRBJ1-3; 11 bases fit TRBD1. The V gene end was trimmed by 8 bases and the J gene end by 5 bases; junction bases not matched to a gene: 8. Germline V gives CDR1 MNHEY, CDR2 SVGAGI. The CDR3 sequence is 15 residues long. The CDR3 protein is CASHQRTGGRNTIYF. The CDR3 bases are TGTGCCAGCCACCAAAGGACAGGGGGCAGAAACACCATATATTTT.

This sequence joins TRBV6-1 and TRBJ1-1; weak D call: TRBD1 (6 bases). V was cut by 4 bases and J by 5 bases, with 23 bases left in between. This CDR3 has 17 amino acids. CDR1 is MNHNS, CDR2 SASEGT, per germline. Written as DNA, the CDR3 is TGTGCCAGCAGTGTAGGAATTAGGGGTTTCGGGACAACTGAAGCTTTCTTT. This gives the protein CASSVGIRGFGTTEAFF.

Comment on this clone: Germline is not matched at one junction end, which may reflect a read error. Different DNA sequences within this sample yield the same CDR3. The chain carries TRBV18 and TRBJ1-1; D not resolved. The CDR3 is 13 amino acids. Germline V gives CDR1 KGHSH, CDR2 LQKENI. This chain's CDR3 is CASSPGLNTEAFF. DNA of the CDR3: TGCGCCAGCTCCCCGGGGTTGAACACTGAAGCTTTCTTT.

V usage is TRBV9 and J usage is TRBJ2-2; D remains unclear. The CDR3 extends over 15 amino acids. V was shortened by 1 base and J by 1 base, with 8 bases between the two germline ends. Germline V gene data show CDR1 as SGDLS and CDR2 as YYNGEE. The CDR3 nucleotides are TGTGCCAGCAGCGTAAACTCGTTGAACACCGGGGAGCTGTTTTTT. It codes for CASSVNSLNTGELFF.

The chain combines TRBV7-2 with TRBJ1-6, with D unresolved. Germline V gives CDR1 SGHTA, CDR2 FQGNSA. With 5 bases removed from V and 10 bases from J, the gap between germline ends came to 9 bases. CDR3 length equals 12 residues. The CDR3 is CASSQYQSPLHF. The DNA of the CDR3 is TGTGCCAGCAGCCAGTATCAATCACCCCTCCACTTT.

The chain is built from TRBV7-8 and TRBJ2-7; TRBD2 agrees at 7 bases. CDR3 length: 16 residues. With V trimmed by 1 base and J by 1 base, 7 bases remained unmatched. Germline lookup yields CDR1 SGHVS and CDR2 FQNEAQ. The CDR3 loop reads CASSLVPSGHSYEQYF. The CDR3 bases are TGTGCCAGCAGCTTAGTACCTAGCGGCCATTCCTACGAGCAGTACTTC.

The rearrangement links TRBV28 to TRBJ1-1, with 7 bases lining up with TRBD1. Germline V gene lookup returns CDR1 MDHEN and CDR2 SYDVKM. The CDR3 sequence is 18 residues long. V was pared by 5 bases and J by 0 bases, with 15 bases of the junction left unmatched. The CDR3 sequence is CASSGGQFSLLMNTEAFF. The CDR3 region has the DNA TGTGCCAGCAGTGGGGGACAGTTTTCCTTACTAATGAACACTGAAGCTTTCTTT.

This chain uses TRBV6-5 with TRBJ1-2; tentatively, D is TRBD1 (5 bases). Trimming cost V 7 bases and J 3 bases, with 15 bases left between them. Germline assignment: CDR1 MNHEY and CDR2 SVGAGI. The CDR3 is 14 amino acids. The CDR3 DNA reads as TGTGCCAGCAATAGAATACAGGCTTACTATGGCTACACCTTC. Translation: CASNRIQAYYGYTF.

This rearrangement joins TRBV6-2 or TRBV6-3 to TRBJ2-5; TRBD1 matches at 11 bases. The V gene end was trimmed by 2 bases and the J gene end by 9 bases; junction bases not matched to a gene: 11. The germline V gene encodes CDR1 MNHEY and CDR2 SVGEGT. The CDR3 consists of 16 residues. CDR3 sequence: CASSYGLRTGGEAQYF. The CDR3 coding sequence is TGTGCCAGCAGTTACGGCCTGAGGACAGGGGGCGAGGCCCAGTACTTC.

This chain uses TRBV6-5 with TRBJ1-1; D ambiguous. Trimming stripped 7 bases from V and 8 bases from J, with 14 bases between. The CDR3 has 12 residues. Per germline, CDR1 MNHEY and CDR2 SVGAGI. This CDR3 is CASTPRGGEAFF. CDR3 coding DNA: TGTGCCAGCACCCCACGTGGCGGAGAAGCTTTCTTT.

This clone was detected ten times or more. The chain couples TRBV20-1 to TRBJ2-7, with 7 bases lining up with TRBD1. This CDR3 spans 11 amino acids. V lost 0 bases, J lost 12 bases, and 5 bases stayed unmatched. Germline CDR1 reads DFQATT; CDR2 reads SNEGSKA (reference sequence). The CDR3 is CSARDTTGSYF. The CDR3 DNA follows: TGCAGTGCTAGAGATACGACAGGGTCGTACTTC.

This sequence joins TRBV20-1 and TRBJ1-2; D gene ambiguous. Germline lookup yields CDR1 DFQATT and CDR2 SNEGSKA (reference sequence). CDR3 length: 11 amino acids. V was trimmed by 6 bases and J by 1 base, leaving 6 bases between them. The CDR3 nucleotides read TGCAGTGCACGGGTTAACTATGGCTACACCTTC. Amino acid sequence: CSARVNYGYTF.

The V and J genes are TRBV3-1 (or the pseudogene TRBV3-2) and TRBJ1-3; D unresolved. Germline CDR1 and CDR2: LGHDT and YNNKEL (reference sequence). Trimming shortened V by 2 bases and J by 0 bases, and 14 bases separated the two germline ends. The CDR3 is 17 amino acids. CDR3 sequence (DNA): TGTGCCAGCAGCCAATGGGCCAGGCTGATCTCTGGAAACACCATATATTTT. Translated, it gives CASSQWARLISGNTIYF.

This clone has only one observation. The CDR3 DNA follows: TGTGCCAGCAGCCAAGCGAGACTAGCGGGGGAGTCCTACGAGCAGTACTTC. Translated, it gives CASSQARLAGESYEQYF. The rearrangement uses TRBV3-1 (or the pseudogene TRBV3-2) and TRBJ2-7; 12 nucleotides align to TRBD2. Trimming cost V 1 base and J 1 base; bases outside gene matches: 5. Germline V gene lookup returns CDR1 LGHDT and CDR2 YNNKEL (reference sequence). This CDR3 has 17 residues.

The count of this clone is one. The rearrangement links TRBV4-2 to TRBJ1-1, with D uncertain. Germline CDR1 LGHNA, CDR2 YNFKEQ. V lost 3 bases and J 1 base, leaving 12 bases between the germline ends. This CDR3 region has 15 residues. For the CDR3, the DNA is TGTGCCAGCAGCCAGGGAGGGCTTTCGAACACTGAAGCTTTCTTT. This encodes CASSQGGLSNTEAFF.

This rearrangement joins TRBV18 to TRBJ2-3, with D tentatively TRBD2 (5 bases). Per germline, CDR1 KGHSH and CDR2 LQKENI. This CDR3 region has 14 residues. V was shortened by 3 bases and J by 2 bases, with 9 bases between the two germline ends. CDR3 sequence: CASSPRGYTDTQYF. Here the CDR3 DNA reads TGTGCCAGCTCACCTCGCGGGTACACAGATACGCAGTATTTT.

This clone was counted once. The chain couples TRBV11-2 to TRBJ2-5, with 8 bases lining up with TRBD2. Unmatched junction bases numbered 11, after V lost 0 bases and J lost 5 bases. This CDR3 is 17 amino acids long. Germline CDR1 and CDR2: SGHAT and FQNNGV. CDR3: CASSLEGVGGALETQYF. The CDR3 nucleotides read TGTGCCAGCAGCTTAGAGGGGGTCGGGGGGGCCCTGGAGACCCAGTACTTC.

V is TRBV5-4 and J is TRBJ1-5, with D tentatively TRBD1 (6 bases). The CDR3 loop spans 16 amino acids. Germline V gene lookup returns CDR1 SGHNT and CDR2 YYREEE (reference sequence). Deletions cut 2 bases from V and 4 bases from J, with 16 bases between. The CDR3 loop reads CASSFGGQQRNQPQHF. For the CDR3, the DNA is TGTGCCAGCAGCTTTGGGGGACAACAACGAAATCAGCCCCAGCATTTT.

The chain uses TRBV29-1 and TRBJ2-1, with 9 positions matching TRBD1. After removal of 2 bases from V and 5 bases from J, the junction contained 7 bases not matched to a gene. There are 15 residues in the CDR3. The germline V gene has CDR1 SQVTM and CDR2 ANQGSEA. In nucleotides, the CDR3 is TGCAGCGTTGAATTCGTAGGACAGGGGCACAATGAGCAGTTCTTC. It translates to CSVEFVGQGHNEQFF.

The chain combines TRBV11-3 with TRBJ1-1; D is unclear. The CDR3 contains 12 residues. Germline loops: CDR1 SGHNT, CDR2 YENEEA. Trimming stripped 5 bases from V and 1 base from J, with 5 bases between. The CDR3 loop reads CASSEGNTEAFF. DNA of the CDR3: TGTGCCAGCAGCGAGGGGAACACTGAAGCTTTCTTT.